The 10 T cell receptor beta chains in this list originate from one sample, sequenced in a study of blood T cell repertoires in COVID-19. Produced via immunoSEQ multiplex PCR; TCRdb's table is partial and in-frame only. The sample yields under 250,000 clones, around 83% seen once. Sequencing input: peripheral blood. These receptor sequences come from a woman between 40 and 50 years old who had recovered from COVID-19.

The chain joins TRBV30 to TRBJ1-5, with 7 bases fitting TRBD1. Germline V gives CDR1 GTSNPN, CDR2 SVGIG (reference sequence). After removal of 3 bases from V and 4 bases from J, the junction contained 9 bases not matched to a gene. This CDR3 is 15 amino acids long. CDR3 region: CAWRIQGVGNQPQHF. CDR3 nucleotides: TGTGCCTGGAGGATTCAGGGGGTGGGAAATCAGCCCCAGCATTTT.

CDR3 bases: TGTGCCAGCAGGAAAACAGGGACCGGCTACACCTTC. Translation gives CASRKTGTGYTF. V usage is TRBV2 and J usage is TRBJ1-2; perhaps TRBD1 as D (6 bases). The V gene's germline CDR1 is SNHLY and CDR2 FYNNEI. CDR3 length equals 12 residues. With 6 bases removed from V and 8 bases from J, the gap between germline ends came to 13 bases.

V is TRBV19 and J is TRBJ2-2; D is unclear. The CDR3 covers 16 residues. In germline, CDR1 is LNHDA, CDR2 SQIVND (reference sequence). The germline V and J ends were trimmed by 5 bases and 0 bases, with 13 bases remaining between them. In nucleotides, the CDR3 is TGTGCCAGTAGTTCCCCGCGGTCCTCGAACACCGGGGAGCTGTTTTTT. As protein: CASSSPRSSNTGELFF.

This clone was seen once. The V call is TRBV7-6, the J call TRBJ2-1; 12 bases agree with TRBD2. The CDR3 extends over 16 amino acids. V dropped 5 bases and J dropped 4; count of bases not matched to a gene: 6. Germline V gene data show CDR1 as SGHVS and CDR2 as FNYEAQ. The CDR3 coding sequence is TGTGCCAGCAGCGCAAAGACTAGCGGGGGTTACAATGAGCAGTTCTTC. Protein sequence: CASSAKTSGGYNEQFF.

The gene calls are TRBV5-5 and TRBJ1-6; weak D call: TRBD1 (6 bases). The CDR3 is 15 amino acids. Trimming took off 0 bases at V and 9 bases at J, with 13 bases between the two ends. The germline V gene encodes CDR1 SGHKS and CDR2 YYEKEE (reference sequence). CDR3 in amino acids: CASSLGDTILSPLHF. CDR3 coding DNA: TGTGCCAGCAGCTTGGGGGACACTATACTTTCACCCCTCCACTTT.

The chain has TRBV9 and TRBJ2-7, with 7 bases that match TRBD1. This CDR3 is built from 14 residues. With 0 bases clipped from V and 3 bases from J, the junction kept 3 bases outside the gene matches. Germline CDR1 reads SGDLS; CDR2 reads YYNGEE. CDR3 loop: CASSVGDRDYEQYF. CDR3 in DNA: TGTGCCAGCAGCGTAGGGGACAGAGACTACGAGCAGTACTTC.

The chain uses TRBV4-1 and TRBJ2-1, with 9 bases aligning to TRBD2. The J segment lost 5 bases and the V segment lost 0 bases, leaving 8 bases of the junction unmatched. This CDR3 has 17 residues. CDR1 and CDR2 (germline): MGHRA, YSYEKL. The CDR3: CASSQERGSSGDNEQFF. As DNA, the CDR3 is TGCGCCAGCAGCCAAGAGCGGGGGTCTAGCGGGGACAATGAGCAGTTCTTC.

V usage is TRBV6-1 and J usage is TRBJ2-1; 7 bases line up with TRBD2. V was clipped by 2 bases and J by 3 bases; unmatched bases: 7. This CDR3 region has 16 residues. Germline values: CDR1 MNHNS, CDR2 SASEGT. CDR3 coding DNA: TGTGCCAGCAGTGAACTCTGGGAGGGAGTCTACAATGAGCAGTTCTTC. Residues: CASSELWEGVYNEQFF.

This clone occurred a few times. The CDR3 sequence is CASSTSDSLNQPQHF. CDR3 DNA: TGTGCCAGTAGTACGTCAGACAGCCTCAATCAGCCCCAGCATTTT. The rearrangement joins TRBV19 to TRBJ1-5; a weak D match, TRBD1 (5 bases). V was pared by 4 bases and J by 3 bases, with 13 bases between. The CDR3 length is 15 residues. The germline V gene encodes CDR1 LNHDA and CDR2 SQIVND (reference sequence).

This chain uses TRBV5-1 with TRBJ2-2, with D tentatively TRBD1 (6 bases). The germline CDR1 and CDR2 sequences are SGHRS and YFSETQ. The CDR3 contains 16 residues. Between the trimmed V and J ends, which lost 0 bases and 5 bases, there was a span of 14 bases. The CDR3 sequence is CASSLVSGHLTGELFF. The CDR3 coding sequence is TGCGCCAGCAGCTTGGTTTCGGGACATTTAACCGGGGAGCTGTTTTTT.